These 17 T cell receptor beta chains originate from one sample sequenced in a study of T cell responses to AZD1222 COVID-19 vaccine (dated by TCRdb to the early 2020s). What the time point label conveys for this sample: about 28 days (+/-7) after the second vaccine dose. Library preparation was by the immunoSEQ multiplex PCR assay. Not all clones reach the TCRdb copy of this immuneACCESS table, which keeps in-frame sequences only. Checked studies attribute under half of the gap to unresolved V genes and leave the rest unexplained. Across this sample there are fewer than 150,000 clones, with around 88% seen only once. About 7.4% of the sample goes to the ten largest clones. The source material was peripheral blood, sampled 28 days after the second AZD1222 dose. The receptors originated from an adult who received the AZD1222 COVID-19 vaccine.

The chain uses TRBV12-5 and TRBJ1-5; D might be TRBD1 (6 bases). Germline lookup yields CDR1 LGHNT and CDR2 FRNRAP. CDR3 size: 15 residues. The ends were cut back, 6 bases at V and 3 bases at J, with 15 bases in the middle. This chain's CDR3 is CASGLSTGPNQPQHF. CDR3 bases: TGTGCTAGTGGCTTATCTACAGGGCCCAATCAGCCCCAGCATTTT.

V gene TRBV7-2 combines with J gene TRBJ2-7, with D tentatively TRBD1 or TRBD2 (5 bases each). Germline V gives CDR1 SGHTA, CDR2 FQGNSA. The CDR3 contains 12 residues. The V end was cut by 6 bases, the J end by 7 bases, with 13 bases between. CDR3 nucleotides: TGTGCCAGCAGTTGGACGAGGGGAGAGCAGTACTTC. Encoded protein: CASSWTRGEQYF.

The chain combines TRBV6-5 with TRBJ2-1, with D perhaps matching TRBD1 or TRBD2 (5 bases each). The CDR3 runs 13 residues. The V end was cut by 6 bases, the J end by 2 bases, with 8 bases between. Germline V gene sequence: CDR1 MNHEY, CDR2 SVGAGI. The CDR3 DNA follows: TGTGCCAGCAGCAGGGACGCCTACAATGAGCAGTTCTTC. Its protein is CASSRDAYNEQFF.

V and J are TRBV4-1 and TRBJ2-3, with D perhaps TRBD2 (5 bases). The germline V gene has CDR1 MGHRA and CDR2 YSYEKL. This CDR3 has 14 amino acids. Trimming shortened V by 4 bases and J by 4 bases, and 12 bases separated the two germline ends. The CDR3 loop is CASSPRRGSDTQYF. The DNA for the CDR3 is TGCGCCAGCAGCCCCAGGAGAGGGTCAGATACGCAGTATTTT.

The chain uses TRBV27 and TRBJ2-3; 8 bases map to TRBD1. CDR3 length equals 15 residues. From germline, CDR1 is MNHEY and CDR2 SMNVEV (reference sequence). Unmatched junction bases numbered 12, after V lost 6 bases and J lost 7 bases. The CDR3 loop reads CASSPGQGAVHTQYF. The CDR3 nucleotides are TGTGCCAGCAGCCCTGGGCAGGGGGCAGTCCATACGCAGTATTTT.

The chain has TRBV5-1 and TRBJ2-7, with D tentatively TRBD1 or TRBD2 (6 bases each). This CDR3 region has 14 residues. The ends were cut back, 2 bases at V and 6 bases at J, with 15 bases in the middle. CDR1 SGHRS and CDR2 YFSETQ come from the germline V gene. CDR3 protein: CASSLAGDLREQYF. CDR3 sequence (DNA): TGCGCCAGCAGCTTAGCAGGGGACTTACGCGAGCAGTACTTC.

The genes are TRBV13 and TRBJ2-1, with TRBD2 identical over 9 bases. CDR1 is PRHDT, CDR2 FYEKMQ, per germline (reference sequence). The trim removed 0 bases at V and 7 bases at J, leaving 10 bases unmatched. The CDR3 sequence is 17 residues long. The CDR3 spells CASSLGRREGLSNEQFF. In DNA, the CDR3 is TGTGCCAGCAGCTTAGGAAGGCGGGAGGGCCTGAGTAATGAGCAGTTCTTC.

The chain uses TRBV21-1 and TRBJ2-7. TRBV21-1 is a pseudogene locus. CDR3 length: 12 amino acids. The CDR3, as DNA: TGTGCCAGCAGCCCCGGGGCCCACGAGCAGTACTTC. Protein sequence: CASSPGAHEQYF.

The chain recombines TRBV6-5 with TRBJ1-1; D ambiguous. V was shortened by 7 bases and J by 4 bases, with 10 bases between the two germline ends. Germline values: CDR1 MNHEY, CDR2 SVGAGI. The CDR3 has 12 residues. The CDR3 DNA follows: TGTGCCAGCACGGGGTATGTCACTGAAGCTTTCTTT. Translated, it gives CASTGYVTEAFF.

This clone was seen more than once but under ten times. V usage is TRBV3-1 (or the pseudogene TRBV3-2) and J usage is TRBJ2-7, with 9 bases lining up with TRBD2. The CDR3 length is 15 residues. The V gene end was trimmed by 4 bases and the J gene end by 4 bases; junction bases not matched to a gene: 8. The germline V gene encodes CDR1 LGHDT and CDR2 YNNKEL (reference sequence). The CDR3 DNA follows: TGTGCCAGCAGCCCTTATAGGGGACTAGCTTACGAGCAGTACTTC. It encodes CASSPYRGLAYEQYF.

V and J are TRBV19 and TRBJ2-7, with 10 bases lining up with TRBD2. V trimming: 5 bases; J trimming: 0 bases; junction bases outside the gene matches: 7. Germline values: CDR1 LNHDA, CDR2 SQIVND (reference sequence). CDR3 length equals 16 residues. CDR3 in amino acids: CASSQMTSGPSYEQYF. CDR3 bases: TGTGCCAGTAGTCAAATGACTAGCGGGCCCTCCTACGAGCAGTACTTC.

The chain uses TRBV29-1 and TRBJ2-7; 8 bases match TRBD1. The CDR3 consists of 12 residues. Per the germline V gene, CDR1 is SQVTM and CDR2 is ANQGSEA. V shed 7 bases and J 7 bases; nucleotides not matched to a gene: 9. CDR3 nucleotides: TGCAGCGCCCTGACAGGGGCCGGGGAGCAGTACTTC. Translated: CSALTGAGEQYF.

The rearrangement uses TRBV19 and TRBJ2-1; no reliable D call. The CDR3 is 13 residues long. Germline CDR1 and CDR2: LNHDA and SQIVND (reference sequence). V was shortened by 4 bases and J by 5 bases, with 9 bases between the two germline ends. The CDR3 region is CASSSGRHNEQFF. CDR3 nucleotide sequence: TGTGCCAGTAGTAGCGGACGCCACAATGAGCAGTTCTTC.

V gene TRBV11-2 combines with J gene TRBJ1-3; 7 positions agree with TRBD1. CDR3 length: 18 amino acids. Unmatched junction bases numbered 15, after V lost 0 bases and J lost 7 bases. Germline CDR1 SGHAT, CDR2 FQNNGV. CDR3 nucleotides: TGTGCCAGCAGCTTAGATCTCCGGGACAGACTTTTAAGGAACACCATATATTTT. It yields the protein CASSLDLRDRLLRNTIYF.

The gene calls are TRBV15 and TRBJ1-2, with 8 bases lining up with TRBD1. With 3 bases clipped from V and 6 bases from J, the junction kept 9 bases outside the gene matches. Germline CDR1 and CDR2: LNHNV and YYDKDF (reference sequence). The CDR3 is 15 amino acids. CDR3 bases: TGTGCCACCAGCAGTGACAGGGGTCCTTTCAATGGCTACACCTTC. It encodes CATSSDRGPFNGYTF.

The CDR3 region has the DNA TGCGCCAGCAGCCCCCAACAGGGTAGGGTTGATAGCAATCAGCCCCAGCATTTT. Residues: CASSPQQGRVDSNQPQHF. V usage is TRBV4-1 and J usage is TRBJ1-5, with a possible D match to TRBD1 (6 bases). This CDR3 has 18 amino acids. With 4 bases removed from V and 0 bases from J, the gap between germline ends came to 19 bases. CDR1 is MGHRA and CDR2 is YSYEKL in the germline V gene.

CDR3 protein: CASKGPGNDEQYF. The CDR3 region has the DNA TGTGCCAGCAAAGGTCCAGGGAATGACGAGCAGTACTTC. The V call is TRBV27, the J call TRBJ2-7; weak D call: TRBD1 (5 bases). Germline-derived CDR1 and CDR2 are MNHEY and SMNVEV (reference sequence). The germline V and J ends were trimmed by 7 bases and 5 bases, with 15 bases remaining between them. The CDR3 contains 13 residues.